The 15 T cell receptor beta chains in this list originate from one sample, sequenced in a study of control samples from healthy donors and cancer patients. Sequencing used immunoSEQ multiplex PCR; TCRdb keeps in-frame clones, though not all of them. The sample includes around 89,000 clones, approximately 82% of them seen just once. The sample comprised blood. These receptors came from a woman in her sixties in good health.

The chain employs TRBV7-2 and TRBJ2-7; 12 bases map to TRBD2. Germline V lookup: CDR1 SGHTA, CDR2 FQGNSA. J was trimmed by 2 bases and V by 5 bases; bases with no gene match: 7. This CDR3 has 16 residues. As DNA, the CDR3 is TGTGCCAGCAGCCTTATATGGACTAGCGGGGCCTACGAGCAGTACTTC. Translating it yields CASSLIWTSGAYEQYF.

The chain joins TRBV18 to TRBJ1-6; D ambiguous. This CDR3 contains 15 residues. Trimming shortened V by 1 base and J by 0 bases, and 4 bases separated the two germline ends. CDR1 and CDR2 from the germline V gene are KGHSH and LQKENI. The CDR3 bases are TGTGCCAGCTCACCACTAGACTCCTATAATTCACCCCTCCACTTT. This sequence encodes CASSPLDSYNSPLHF.

This sequence joins TRBV6-5 and TRBJ1-1, with a weak D call TRBD1 (5 bases). There are 13 residues in the CDR3. Trimming left V 6 bases short and J 2 bases short, with 10 bases between. The germline V gene has CDR1 MNHEY and CDR2 SVGAGI. The CDR3 sequence: CASRRTLNTEAFF. The CDR3 DNA follows: TGTGCCAGCAGGAGGACACTTAACACTGAAGCTTTCTTT.

The rearrangement uses TRBV28 and TRBJ1-1; 7 positions match TRBD1. V trimming: 5 bases; J trimming: 11 bases; junction bases outside the gene matches: 20. The germline CDR1 and CDR2 sequences are MDHEN and SYDVKM. The CDR3 consists of 16 residues. The CDR3: CASSGRGGGSQGRAFF. For the CDR3, the DNA is TGTGCCAGCAGTGGACGAGGGGGCGGAAGTCAGGGCCGCGCTTTCTTT. The full variable domain, rest sourced from reference TRBV28 and TRBJ1-1, is DVKVTQSSRYLVKRTGEKVFLECVQDMDHENMFWYRQDPGLGLRLIYFSYDVKMKEKGDIPEGYSVSREKKERFSLILESASTNQTSMYLCASSGRGGGSQGRAFFGQGTRLTVV.

The chain carries TRBV10-3 and TRBJ1-2; TRBD1 agrees at 8 bases. The CDR3 sequence is 14 residues long. CDR1 ENHRY and CDR2 SYGVKD come from the germline V gene. J lost 8 bases, V lost 5 bases, and 10 bases had no gene match. The CDR3 bases are TGTGCCATCAGTCAGGGGGCAGATTTATCAGGCTACACCTTC. As protein: CAISQGADLSGYTF.

The J gene is TRBJ2-7, the V gene TRBV6-5; D gene uncertain. Germline V lookup: CDR1 MNHEY, CDR2 SVGAGI. The CDR3 sequence is 12 residues long. Trimming stripped 6 bases from V and 3 bases from J, with 9 bases between. The CDR3 spells CASRARIYEQYF. The CDR3 DNA reads as TGTGCCAGCAGGGCACGCATCTACGAGCAGTACTTC.

A single count supports this clone. The chain couples TRBV29-1 to TRBJ2-7, with D maybe TRBD1 (5 bases). Trimming stripped 2 bases from V and 3 bases from J, with 14 bases between. The CDR3 loop spans 14 amino acids. The germline V gene has CDR1 SQVTM and CDR2 ANQGSEA. The CDR3 is CSVELWQGSYEQYF. The CDR3 nucleotides are TGCAGCGTTGAACTCTGGCAGGGTAGCTACGAGCAGTACTTC.

CDR3 protein: CASSRLQGSVNTEAFF. The CDR3 DNA is TGTGCCAGCAGCCGCCTACAGGGATCGGTGAACACTGAAGCTTTCTTT. This chain links TRBV3-1 (or the pseudogene TRBV3-2) with TRBJ1-1; TRBD1 might be the D (6 bases). Per germline, CDR1 LGHDT and CDR2 YNNKEL (reference sequence). The CDR3 extends over 16 amino acids. Trimming stripped 4 bases from V and 0 bases from J, with 15 bases between.

Worth noting for this clone: One end of the junction does not line up with germline, which may come from a read error. The chain couples TRBV3-1 (or the pseudogene TRBV3-2) to TRBJ2-7, with 12 nucleotides matching TRBD1. The germline CDR1 and CDR2 sequences are LGHDT and YNNKEL (reference sequence). CDR3 length: 14 residues. CDR3 sequence: CASSPGQGAPIDDF. The DNA of the CDR3 is TGTGCCAGCAGCCCGGGACAGGGGGCCCCCATTGATGACTTC.

J is TRBJ2-7 and V is TRBV11-2; no clear D gene. Trimming left V 5 bases short and J 3 bases short, with 5 bases between. Germline V lookup: CDR1 SGHAT, CDR2 FQNNGV. CDR3 length: 11 amino acids. Here the CDR3 reads CASSIYYEQYF. CDR3 in DNA: TGTGCCAGCAGCATTTACTACGAGCAGTACTTC.

The rearrangement uses TRBV12-3 or TRBV12-4 and TRBJ2-7, with TRBD2 matching over 10 bases. The CDR3 covers 13 residues. Trimming removed 5 bases from V and 5 bases from J; junction bases left unmatched: 3. The DNA for the CDR3 is TGTGCCAGCAGTGGGACTAGCGAACACGAGCAGTACTTC. It yields the protein CASSGTSEHEQYF.

CDR3 DNA: TGTGCCAGCAGTTCAGGACAGGGAGGCCAGCCCCAGCATTTT. This codes for CASSSGQGGQPQHF. The chain links TRBV6-6 to TRBJ1-5, with TRBD1 identical over 8 bases. Germline CDR1 reads MNHNY; CDR2 reads SVGAGI (reference sequence). The CDR3 totals 14 residues. With V trimmed by 4 bases and J by 7 bases, 6 bases remained unmatched.

The chain uses TRBV19 and TRBJ1-5; weak D call: TRBD1 (5 bases). The CDR3 is 15 residues long. V lost 4 bases and J 0 bases, leaving 10 bases between the germline ends. Per germline, CDR1 LNHDA and CDR2 SQIVND (reference sequence). The CDR3: CASSTSTASNQPQHF. The CDR3, as DNA: TGTGCCAGTAGTACTTCGACAGCTAGCAATCAGCCCCAGCATTTT.

This chain joins TRBV5-6 and TRBJ1-6; D unresolved. The V end was cut by 0 bases, the J end by 7 bases, with 5 bases between. CDR1 and CDR2 from the germline V gene are SGHDT and YYEEEE. This CDR3 contains 13 residues. DNA of the CDR3: TGTGCCAGCAGCTTGGCTGTGAATTCACCCCTCCACTTT. Residues: CASSLAVNSPLHF.

J is TRBJ2-7 and V is TRBV5-1, with TRBD1 identical over 8 bases. V shed 4 bases and J 7 bases; nucleotides not matched to a gene: 4. CDR1 and CDR2 from the germline V gene are SGHRS and YFSETQ. There are 12 residues in the CDR3. The CDR3 loop is CASSRQGSEQYF. CDR3 nucleotides: TGCGCCAGCAGCCGACAGGGGTCGGAGCAGTACTTC.